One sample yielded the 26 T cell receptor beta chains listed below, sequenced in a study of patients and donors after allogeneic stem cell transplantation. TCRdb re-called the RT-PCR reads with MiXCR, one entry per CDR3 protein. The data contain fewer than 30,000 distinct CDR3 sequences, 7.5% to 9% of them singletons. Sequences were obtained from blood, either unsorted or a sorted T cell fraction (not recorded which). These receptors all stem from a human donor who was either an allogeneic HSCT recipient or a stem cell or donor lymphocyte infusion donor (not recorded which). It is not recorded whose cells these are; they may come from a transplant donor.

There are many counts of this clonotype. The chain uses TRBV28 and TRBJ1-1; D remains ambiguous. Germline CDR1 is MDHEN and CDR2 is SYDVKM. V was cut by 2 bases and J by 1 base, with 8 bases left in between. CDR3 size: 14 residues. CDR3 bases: TGTGCCAGCAGTTTAATTCGGGCGAACACTGAAGCTTTCTTT. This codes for CASSLIRANTEAFF.

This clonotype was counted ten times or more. The CDR3 region has the DNA TGTGCCAGCCGCTTTAATCCGGGACAGGGAGGGGATAGCAATCAGCCCCAGCATTTT. This sequence encodes CASRFNPGQGGDSNQPQHF. The chain combines TRBV3-1 with TRBJ1-5, with TRBD1 matching 9 bases. This CDR3 region has 19 residues. Per the germline V gene, CDR1 is LGHDT and CDR2 is YNNKEL (reference sequence). Trimming at V came to 8 bases and at J to 0 bases, leaving 17 bases not matched to a gene.

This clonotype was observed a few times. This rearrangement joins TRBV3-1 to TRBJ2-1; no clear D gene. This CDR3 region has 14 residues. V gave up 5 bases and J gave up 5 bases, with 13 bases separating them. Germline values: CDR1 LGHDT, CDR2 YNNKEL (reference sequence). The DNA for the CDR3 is TGTGCCAGCAGCTACGCCCAAAGAAACAATGAGCAGTTCTTC. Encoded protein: CASSYAQRNNEQFF.

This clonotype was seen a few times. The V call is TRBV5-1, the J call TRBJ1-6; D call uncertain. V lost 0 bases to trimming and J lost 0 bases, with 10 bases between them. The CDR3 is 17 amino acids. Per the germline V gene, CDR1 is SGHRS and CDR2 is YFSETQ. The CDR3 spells CASSLEDPSSYNSPLHF. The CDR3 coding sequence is TGCGCCAGCAGCTTGGAGGATCCGAGCTCCTATAATTCACCCCTCCACTTT.

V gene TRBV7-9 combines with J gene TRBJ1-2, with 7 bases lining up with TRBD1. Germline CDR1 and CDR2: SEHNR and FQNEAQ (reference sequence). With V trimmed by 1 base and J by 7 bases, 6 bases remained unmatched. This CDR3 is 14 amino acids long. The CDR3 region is CASSLDRGDRGYTF. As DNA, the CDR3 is TGTGCCAGCAGCTTAGACAGGGGTGATCGTGGCTACACCTTC.

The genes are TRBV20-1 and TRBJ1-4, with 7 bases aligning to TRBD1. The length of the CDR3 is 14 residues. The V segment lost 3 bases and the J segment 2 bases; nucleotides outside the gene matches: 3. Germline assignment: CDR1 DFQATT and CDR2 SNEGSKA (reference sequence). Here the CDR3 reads CSASRGGTNEKLFF. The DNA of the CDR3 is TGCAGTGCTAGTCGAGGGGGCACTAATGAAAAACTGTTTTTT.

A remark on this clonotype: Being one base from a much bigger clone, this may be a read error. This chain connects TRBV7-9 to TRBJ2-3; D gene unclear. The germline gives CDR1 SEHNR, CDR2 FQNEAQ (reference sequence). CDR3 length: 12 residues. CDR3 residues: CARSLVVDTQYF. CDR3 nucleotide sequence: TGTGCCAGAAGCTTAGTGGTAGATACGCAGTATTTT.

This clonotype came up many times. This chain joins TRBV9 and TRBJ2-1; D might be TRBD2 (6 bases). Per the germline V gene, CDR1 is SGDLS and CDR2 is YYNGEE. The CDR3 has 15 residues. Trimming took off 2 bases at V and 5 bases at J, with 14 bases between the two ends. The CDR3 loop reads CASSVSGFPHNEQFF. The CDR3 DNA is TGTGCCAGCAGCGTTAGCGGATTCCCCCACAATGAGCAGTTCTTC.

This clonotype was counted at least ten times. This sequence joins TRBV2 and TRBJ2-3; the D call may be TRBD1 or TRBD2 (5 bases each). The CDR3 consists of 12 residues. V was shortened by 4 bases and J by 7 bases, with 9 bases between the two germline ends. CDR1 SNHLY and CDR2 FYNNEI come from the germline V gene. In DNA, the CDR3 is TGTGCCAGCAGTGGGGGACCTAATACGCAGTATTTT. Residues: CASSGGPNTQYF.

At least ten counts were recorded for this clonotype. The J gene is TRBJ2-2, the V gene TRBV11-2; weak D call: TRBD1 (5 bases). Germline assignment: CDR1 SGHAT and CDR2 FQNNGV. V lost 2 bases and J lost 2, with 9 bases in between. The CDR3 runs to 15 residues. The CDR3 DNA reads TGTGCCAGCAGCTTAAGACAGAGAAACACCGGGGAGCTGTTTTTT. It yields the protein CASSLRQRNTGELFF.

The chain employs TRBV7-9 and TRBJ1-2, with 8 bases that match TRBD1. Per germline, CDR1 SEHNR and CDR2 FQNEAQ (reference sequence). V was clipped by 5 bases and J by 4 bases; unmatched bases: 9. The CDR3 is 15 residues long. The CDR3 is CASSTRGQGAYGYTF. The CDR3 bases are TGTGCCAGCAGCACCCGCGGACAGGGCGCCTATGGCTACACCTTC.

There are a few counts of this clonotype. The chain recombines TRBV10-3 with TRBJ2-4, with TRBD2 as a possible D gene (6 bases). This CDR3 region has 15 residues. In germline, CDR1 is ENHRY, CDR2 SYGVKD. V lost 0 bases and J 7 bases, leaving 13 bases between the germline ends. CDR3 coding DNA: TGTGCCATCAGTGAGTCGGCAGGTGGGGGGAACATTCAGTACTTC. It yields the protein CAISESAGGGNIQYF.

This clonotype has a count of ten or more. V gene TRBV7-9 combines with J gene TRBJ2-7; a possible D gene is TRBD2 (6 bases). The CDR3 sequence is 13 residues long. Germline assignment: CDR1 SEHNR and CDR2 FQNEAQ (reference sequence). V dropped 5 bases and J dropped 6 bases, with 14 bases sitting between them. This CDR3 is CASSARGGLEQYF. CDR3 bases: TGTGCCAGCAGCGCGAGAGGAGGGCTCGAGCAGTACTTC.

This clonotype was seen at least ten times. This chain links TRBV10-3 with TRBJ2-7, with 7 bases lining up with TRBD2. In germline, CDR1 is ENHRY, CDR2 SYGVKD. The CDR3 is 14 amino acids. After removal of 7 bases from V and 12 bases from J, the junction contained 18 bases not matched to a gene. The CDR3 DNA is TGTGCCATCAAATTACCGGGACTACTCTCCCGTCGGTACTTC. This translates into CAIKLPGLLSRRYF.

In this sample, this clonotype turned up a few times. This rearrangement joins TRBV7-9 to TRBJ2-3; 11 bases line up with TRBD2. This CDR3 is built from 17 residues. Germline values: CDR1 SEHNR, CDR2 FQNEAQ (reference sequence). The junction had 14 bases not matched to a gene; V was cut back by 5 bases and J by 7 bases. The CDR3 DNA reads TGTGCCAGCAGCCGACAAGGGACTAGCGGACCAGGGAATACGCAGTATTTT. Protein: CASSRQGTSGPGNTQYF.

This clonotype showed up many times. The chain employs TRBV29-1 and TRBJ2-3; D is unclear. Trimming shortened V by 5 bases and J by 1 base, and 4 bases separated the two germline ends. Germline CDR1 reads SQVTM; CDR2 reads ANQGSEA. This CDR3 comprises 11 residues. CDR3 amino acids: CSVSGTDTQYF. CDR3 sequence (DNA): TGCAGCGTTTCGGGCACAGATACGCAGTATTTT.

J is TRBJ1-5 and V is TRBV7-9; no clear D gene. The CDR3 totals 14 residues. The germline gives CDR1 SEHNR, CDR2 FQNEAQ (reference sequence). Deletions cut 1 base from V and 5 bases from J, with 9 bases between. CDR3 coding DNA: TGTGCCAGCAGCTTAGAGGGATGGGATCAGCCCCAGCATTTT. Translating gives CASSLEGWDQPQHF.

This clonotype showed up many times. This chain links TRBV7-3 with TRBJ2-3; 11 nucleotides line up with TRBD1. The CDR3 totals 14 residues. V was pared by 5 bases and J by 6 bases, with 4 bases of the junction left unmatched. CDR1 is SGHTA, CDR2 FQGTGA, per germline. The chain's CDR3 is CASSRTGGWDTQYF. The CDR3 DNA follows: TGTGCCAGCAGCCGGACAGGGGGCTGGGATACGCAGTATTTT.

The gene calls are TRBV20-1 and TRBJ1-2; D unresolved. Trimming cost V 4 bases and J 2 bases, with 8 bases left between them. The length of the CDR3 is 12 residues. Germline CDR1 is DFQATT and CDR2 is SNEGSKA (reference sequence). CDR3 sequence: CSATRENYGYTF. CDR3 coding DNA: TGCAGTGCTACGAGAGAGAACTATGGCTACACCTTC.

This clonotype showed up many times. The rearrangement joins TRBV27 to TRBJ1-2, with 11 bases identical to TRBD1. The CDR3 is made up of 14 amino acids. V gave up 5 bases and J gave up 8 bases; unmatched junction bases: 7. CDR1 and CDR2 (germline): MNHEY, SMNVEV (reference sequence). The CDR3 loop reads CASSLDRGQWGYTF. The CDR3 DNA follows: TGTGCCAGCAGTCTGGACAGGGGGCAATGGGGCTACACCTTC.

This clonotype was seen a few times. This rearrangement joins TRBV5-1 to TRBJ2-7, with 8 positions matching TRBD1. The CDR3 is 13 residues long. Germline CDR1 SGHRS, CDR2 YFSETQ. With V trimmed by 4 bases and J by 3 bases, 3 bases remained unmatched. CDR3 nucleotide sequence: TGCGCCAGCAGCACCGGGACAGGCTACGAGCAGTACTTC. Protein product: CASSTGTGYEQYF.

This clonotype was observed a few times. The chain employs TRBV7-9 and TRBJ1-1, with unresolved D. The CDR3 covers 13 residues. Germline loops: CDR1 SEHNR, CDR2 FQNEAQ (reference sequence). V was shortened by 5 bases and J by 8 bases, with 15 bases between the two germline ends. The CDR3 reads CASSPAGGIEAFF. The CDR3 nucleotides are TGTGCCAGCAGCCCGGCCGGAGGGATCGAAGCTTTCTTT. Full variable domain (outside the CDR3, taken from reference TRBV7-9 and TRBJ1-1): DTGVSQNPRHKITKRGQNVTFRCDPISEHNRLYWYRQTLGQGPEFLTYFQNEAQLEKSRLLSDRFSAERPKGSFSTLEIQRTEQGDSAMYLCASSPAGGIEAFFGQGTRLTVV.

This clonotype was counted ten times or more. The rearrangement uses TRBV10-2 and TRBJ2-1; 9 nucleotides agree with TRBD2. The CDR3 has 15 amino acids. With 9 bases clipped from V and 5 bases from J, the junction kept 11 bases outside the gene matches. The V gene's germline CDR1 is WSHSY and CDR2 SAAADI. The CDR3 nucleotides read TGCGCCAGTCTCAACCCAAGCGGGAGGAACAATGAGCAGTTCTTC. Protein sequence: CASLNPSGRNNEQFF.

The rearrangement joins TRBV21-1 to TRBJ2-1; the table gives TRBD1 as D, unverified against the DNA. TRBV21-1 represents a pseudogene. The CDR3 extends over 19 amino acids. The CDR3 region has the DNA TGTGCCAGCAGCAAATGCCTTGACAGGAGGAGACGCTCCTACAATGAGCAGTTCTTC. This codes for CASSKCLDRRRRSYNEQFF.

CDR3 DNA sequence: TGCAGTGCTAGAGGGCTAGTGATGGATGAGCAGTACTTC. It translates to CSARGLVMDEQYF. The chain is built from TRBV20-1 and TRBJ2-7; no clear D gene. This CDR3 contains 13 residues. V lost 1 base to trimming and J lost 7 bases, with 14 bases between them. Germline V gene data show CDR1 as DFQATT and CDR2 as SNEGSKA (reference sequence).

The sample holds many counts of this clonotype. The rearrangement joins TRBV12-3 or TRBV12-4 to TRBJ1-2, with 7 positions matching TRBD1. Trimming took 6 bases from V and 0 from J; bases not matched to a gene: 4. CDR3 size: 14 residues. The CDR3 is CASRGTAANYGYTF. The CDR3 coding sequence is TGTGCCAGCAGAGGGACAGCAGCTAACTATGGCTACACCTTC.